This T cell receptor (beta chain) appears in the sequencing data of a study of lymphopenia after photon versus proton radiotherapy (dated by TCRdb to the late 2010s). About the investigation overall: Photon and proton radiation therapy were compared by the study for their immunological effects in patients with gastrointestinal tumors who developed high-grade lymphopenia. The 20 patients in the cohort had gastrointestinal tumors, were treated with either photon or proton therapy, and subsequently developed lymphopenia. The goal of the study was to characterize the differences between the two radiation modalities in how they affect the immune system.

The junction carries 13 bases between V and J, which are trimmed by 4 bases and 4 bases respectively. CDR1 and CDR2 were assigned from the germline V gene as SGHDT and YYEEEE. Reading from cysteine to phenylalanine, the CDR3 counts 14 amino acids. Just the 42-base CDR3 DNA is kept, in frame starting at base 1. General conclusions and limits of the study: Among patients across the cohort who died, overall survival time showed an inverse correlation with a larger post-nadir drop in TCR diversity. After the lymphocyte count nadir, repertoires from photon-treated patients showed oligoclonal expansion, particularly of CD8+ Temra cells, and this expansion drove the decline in diversity. During treatment, patients who received proton therapy stayed relatively stable, whereas patients who received photon therapy lost naive T cells and TCR diversity and gained effector/memory populations. The survival association was assessed only in patients who died, and better survival with proton therapy was presented by the authors as a possibility rather than a demonstrated result.

Libraries came from the immunoSEQ multiplex PCR assay. T cell repertoires were profiled with deep sequencing of rearranged TCR beta loci together with multiparametric flow cytometry. Held by TCRdb, this immuneACCESS table contains in-frame sequences only and omits some clones. Under half of the omission traces to an unresolved V gene where checked; the cause of the rest is unknown. The sample table contains under 35,000 clones; only one count was recorded for approximately 84% of them. The top ten constitute roughly 14% of the sample. Points on this clone: Its antigen remains undetermined. Per-base quality was not reported, and no clone a single base away is much larger than it.

The chain joins TRBV5-6 to TRBJ2-3; the best D guess is TRBD1, with 6 bases matching. The sample consisted of peripheral blood, taken from a patient treated with proton-based radiotherapy. The source is a woman aged 65 to 85 with pancreatic cancer. In nucleotide form, the sequence is TGTGCCAGCAGCCGGGGACATGGGGCAGATACGCAGTATTTT. Its protein product is CASSRGHGADTQYF. With all but the CDR3 taken from the reference TRBV5-6 and TRBJ2-3 genes, the full variable domain is: DAGVTQSPTHLIKTRGQQVTLRCSPKSGHDTVSWYQQALGQGPQFIFQYYEEEERQRGNFPDRFSGHQFPNYSSELNVNALLLGDSALYLCASSRGHGADTQYFGPGTRLTVL.